This T cell receptor (beta chain) was sequenced during a study of T cells in Graves' hyperthyroidism and ophthalmopathy. The investigators amplified TCR beta CDR3 regions from RNA transcripts. With the HTBI primer set, the TCR CDR3 went through a first round of RT-PCR. TCRdb independently ran MiXCR on the multiplex PCR reads; one entry per CDR3 protein. The sample yields 500,000 to 600,000 distinct CDR3 sequences, approximately 15% seen once. The CDR3 consists of 17 residues. Germline V lookup: CDR1 MNHEY, CDR2 SVGAGI. The V segment lost 2 bases and the J segment 1 base; nucleotides outside the gene matches: 6.

Sequences were obtained from blood. This clonotype originated in a woman aged 18-35 years with Graves' hyperthyroidism. The V gene is TRBV6-5, the J gene TRBJ2-2; TRBD2 matches 8 bases. The CDR3 DNA follows: TGTGCCAGCAGTTACCCGGGTCTAGCGGGGAACACCGGGGAGCTGTTTTTT. This gives the protein CASSYPGLAGNTGELFF.